This T cell receptor beta chain stems from a study of T-cell memory formation after mild COVID-19. TCRdb re-called the 5' RACE reads through MiXCR, storing one row per CDR3 protein. The sample lists approximately 340,000 distinct CDR3 sequences, 10% to 15% occurring once. Trimming cost V 6 bases and J 4 bases; bases outside gene matches: 5. The CDR3 extends over 15 amino acids. Germline-derived CDR1 and CDR2 are LNHNV and YYDKDF (reference sequence). The receptor was isolated from a young man who had mild COVID-19 (a few samples of this study predate the infection). Cell type and time point are not known. Sequencing used PBMCs or a T cell subset sorted from them (not recorded which). The V gene is TRBV15, the J gene TRBJ2-2; TRBD2 matches 10 bases. The CDR3 coding sequence is TGTGCCACCAGGCTTCGGACTAGCGGCACCGGGGAGCTGTTTTTT. This sequence encodes CATRLRTSGTGELFF.